This T cell receptor (beta chain) emerged from a study of neoadjuvant anti-PD-1 for oral cavity cancer. Turning to the study itself: Non-progressing patients received a fourth nivolumab dose near day 43, then surgery on days 50-56.

Libraries were prepared by immunoSEQ multiplex PCR; TCRdb keeps only in-frame clonotypes and omits some of them. In the table there are about 61,000 clones, approximately 79% of which are singletons. The CDR3 is 13 residues long. From germline, CDR1 is LNHDA and CDR2 SQIVND (reference sequence). The V and J ends lost 3 bases and 7 bases respectively, with 12 bases between them. The clonotype comes from a person aged 35-79 years with oral cavity squamous cell carcinoma. This chain links TRBV19 with TRBJ1-2; the D gene is possibly TRBD1 (5 bases). The sample consisted of PBMCs, taken before nivolumab (anti-PD-1) treatment. CDR3 loop: CASSIPGKGGYTF. The CDR3 nucleotides read TGTGCCAGTAGTATCCCAGGGAAGGGTGGCTACACCTTC. The full variable domain, rest sourced from reference TRBV19 and TRBJ1-2, is DGGITQSPKYLFRKEGQNVTLSCEQNLNHDAMYWYRQDPGQGLRLIYYSQIVNDFQKGDIAEGYSVSREKKESFPLTVTSAQKNPTAFYLCASSIPGKGGYTFGSGTRLTVV.